These T cell receptor beta chains were read from a single sample in a study of blood T cell repertoires in COVID-19. Sequencing used immunoSEQ multiplex PCR; TCRdb keeps in-frame clones, though not all of them. The table includes approximately 210,000 clones, about nine tenths detected once. Sequencing was performed on peripheral blood. The receptors derive from a man aged 25 to 40 who had recovered from COVID-19. Each CDR3 is given without its conserved first and last residue.

CDR3 protein,V gene
ASSLTHSGTERTDTQY,TRBV7-9
ASSSWTSGGTDTQY,TRBV7-9
ARGGQETQY,TRBV2
ASSVGVLGLFNEQF,TRBV9
ASSPMTALNTEAF,TRBV5-5
ASSPSQTATSNEQF,TRBV18
ASSFPGYGYT,TRBV5-4
ASSSGTGAANTGELF,TRBV4-3
ASSSGQGAYEQY,TRBV5-1
ASSQDKNTEAF,TRBV4-3
ASRPGQGALNTIY,TRBV10-2
ASSVTGINEKLF,TRBV4-1
ASSSPRGGADNQETQY,TRBV5-4
ASSLLVVASSTDTQY,TRBV7-2
AWSVLPTRRSKGYT,TRBV30
ASSPLAGVDTQY,TRBV5-5
ASGLAGGDTQY,TRBV19
ASSADQGGTQY,TRBV7-9
ASSFAGPPSGNTIY,TRBV5-1
ASSLLGQGLNTQY,TRBV5-4
ASSQREGRGYT,TRBV3-1/TRBV3-2
ASSQNREGNEQF,TRBV4-1
ASRRTSGGQETQY,TRBV2
ASSLGLSSSYEQY,TRBV7-9